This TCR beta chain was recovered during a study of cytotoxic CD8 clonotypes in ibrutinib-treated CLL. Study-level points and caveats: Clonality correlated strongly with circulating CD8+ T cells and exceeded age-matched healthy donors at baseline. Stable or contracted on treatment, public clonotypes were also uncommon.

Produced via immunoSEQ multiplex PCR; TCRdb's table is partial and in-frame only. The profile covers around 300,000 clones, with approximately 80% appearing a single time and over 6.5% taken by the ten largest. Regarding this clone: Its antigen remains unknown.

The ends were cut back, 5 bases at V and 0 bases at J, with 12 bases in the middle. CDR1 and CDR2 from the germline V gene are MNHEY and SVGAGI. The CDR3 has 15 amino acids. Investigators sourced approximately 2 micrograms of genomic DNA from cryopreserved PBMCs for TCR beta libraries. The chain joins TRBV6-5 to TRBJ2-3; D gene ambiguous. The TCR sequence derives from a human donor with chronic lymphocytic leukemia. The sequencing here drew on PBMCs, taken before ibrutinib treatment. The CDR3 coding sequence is TGTGCCAGCAGTCAACTTCACACTAGCACAGATACGCAGTATTTT. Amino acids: CASSQLHTSTDTQYF.